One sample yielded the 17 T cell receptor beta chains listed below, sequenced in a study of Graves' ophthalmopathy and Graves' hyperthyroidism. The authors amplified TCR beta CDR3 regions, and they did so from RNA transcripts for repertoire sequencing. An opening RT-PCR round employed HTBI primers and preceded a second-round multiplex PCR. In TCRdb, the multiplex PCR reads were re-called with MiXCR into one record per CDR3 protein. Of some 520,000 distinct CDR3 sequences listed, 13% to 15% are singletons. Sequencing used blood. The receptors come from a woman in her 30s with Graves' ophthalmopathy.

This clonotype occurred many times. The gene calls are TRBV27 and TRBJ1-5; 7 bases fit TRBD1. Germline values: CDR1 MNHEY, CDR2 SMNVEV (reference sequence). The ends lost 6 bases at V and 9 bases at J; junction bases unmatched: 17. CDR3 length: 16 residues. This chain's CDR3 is CASRGTGASWNVPQHF. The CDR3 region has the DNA TGTGCCAGCAGGGGAACAGGGGCGTCCTGGAATGTGCCCCAGCATTTT.

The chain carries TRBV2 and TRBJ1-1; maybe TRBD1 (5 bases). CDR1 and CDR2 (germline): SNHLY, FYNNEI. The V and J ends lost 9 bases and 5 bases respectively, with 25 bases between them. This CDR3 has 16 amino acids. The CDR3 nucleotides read TGTGCCAGGCCACGTCGGGGCGCAGGTTCATCGACTGAAGCTTTCTTT. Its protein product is CARPRRGAGSSTEAFF. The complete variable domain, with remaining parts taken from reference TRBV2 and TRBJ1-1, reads EPEVTQTPSHQVTQMGQEVILRCVPISNHLYFYWYRQILGQKVEFLVSFYNNEISEKSEIFDDQFSVERPDGSNFTLKIRSTKLEDSAMYFCARPRRGAGSSTEAFFGQGTRLTVV.

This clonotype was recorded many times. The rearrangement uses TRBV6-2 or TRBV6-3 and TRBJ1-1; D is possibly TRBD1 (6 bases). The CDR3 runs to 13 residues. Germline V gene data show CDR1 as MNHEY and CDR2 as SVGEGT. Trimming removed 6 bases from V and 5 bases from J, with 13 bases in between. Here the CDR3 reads CASSKTDRTEAFF. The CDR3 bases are TGTGCCAGCAGCAAAACCGACAGGACTGAAGCTTTCTTT.

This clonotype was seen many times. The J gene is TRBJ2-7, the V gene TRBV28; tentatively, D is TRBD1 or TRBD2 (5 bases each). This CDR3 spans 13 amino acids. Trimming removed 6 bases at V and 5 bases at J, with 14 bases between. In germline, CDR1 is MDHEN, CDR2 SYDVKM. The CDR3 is CASSYSGANEQYF. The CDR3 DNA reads TGTGCCAGCAGCTACTCCGGGGCCAACGAGCAGTACTTC.

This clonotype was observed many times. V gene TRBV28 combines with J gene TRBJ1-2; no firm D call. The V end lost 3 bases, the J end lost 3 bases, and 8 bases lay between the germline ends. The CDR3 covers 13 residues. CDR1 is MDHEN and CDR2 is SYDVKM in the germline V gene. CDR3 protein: CASSLGADYGYTF. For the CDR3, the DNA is TGTGCCAGCAGTTTGGGAGCCGACTATGGCTACACCTTC.

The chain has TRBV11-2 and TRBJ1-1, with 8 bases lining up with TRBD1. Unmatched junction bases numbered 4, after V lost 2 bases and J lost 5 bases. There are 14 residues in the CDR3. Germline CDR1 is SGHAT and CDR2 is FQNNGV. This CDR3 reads CASSLWTGWTEAFF. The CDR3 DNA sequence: TGTGCCAGCAGCTTATGGACAGGGTGGACTGAAGCTTTCTTT.

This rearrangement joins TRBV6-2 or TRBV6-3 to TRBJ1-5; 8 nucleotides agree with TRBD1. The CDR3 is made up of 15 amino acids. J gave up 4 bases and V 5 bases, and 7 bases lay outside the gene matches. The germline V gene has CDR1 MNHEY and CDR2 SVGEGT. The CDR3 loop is CASSRTGRFNQPQHF. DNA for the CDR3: TGTGCCAGCAGTCGGACAGGGAGGTTTAATCAGCCCCAGCATTTT.

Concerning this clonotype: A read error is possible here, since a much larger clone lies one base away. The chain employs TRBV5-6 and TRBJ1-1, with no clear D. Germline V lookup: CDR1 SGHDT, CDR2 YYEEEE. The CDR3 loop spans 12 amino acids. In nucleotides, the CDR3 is TGTGCCAGCAGCTTGCGCCACACTGAAGCTTGCTTT. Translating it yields CASSLRHTEACF.

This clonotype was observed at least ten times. The CDR3 DNA sequence: TGCGCCAGCAGCCAAGATCGCACAGGGGGCATCAGGCAGCCCCAGCATTTT. Translation: CASSQDRTGGIRQPQHF. The chain uses TRBV4-1 and TRBJ1-5, with 9 bases that match TRBD1. The CDR3 covers 17 residues. Per germline, CDR1 MGHRA and CDR2 YSYEKL. Trimming cost V 0 bases and J 7 bases; bases outside gene matches: 10.

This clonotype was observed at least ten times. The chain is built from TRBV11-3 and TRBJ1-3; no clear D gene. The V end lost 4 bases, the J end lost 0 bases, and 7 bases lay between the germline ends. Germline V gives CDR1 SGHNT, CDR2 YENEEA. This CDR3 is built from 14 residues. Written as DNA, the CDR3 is TGTGCCAGCAGCTCGAGACACTCTGGAAACACCATATATTTT. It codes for CASSSRHSGNTIYF.

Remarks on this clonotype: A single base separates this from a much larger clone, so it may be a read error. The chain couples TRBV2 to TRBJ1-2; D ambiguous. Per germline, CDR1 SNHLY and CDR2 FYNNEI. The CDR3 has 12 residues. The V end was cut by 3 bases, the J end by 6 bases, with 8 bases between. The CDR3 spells CASSDPWNGYTF. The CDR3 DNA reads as TGTGCCAGCAGTGACCCGTGGAATGGCTACACCTTC. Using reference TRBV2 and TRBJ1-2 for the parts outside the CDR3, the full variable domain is EPEVTQTPSHQVTQMGQEVILRCVPISNHLYFYWYRQILGQKVEFLVSFYNNEISEKSEIFDDQFSVERPDGSNFTLKIRSTKLEDSAMYFCASSDPWNGYTFGSGTRLTVV.

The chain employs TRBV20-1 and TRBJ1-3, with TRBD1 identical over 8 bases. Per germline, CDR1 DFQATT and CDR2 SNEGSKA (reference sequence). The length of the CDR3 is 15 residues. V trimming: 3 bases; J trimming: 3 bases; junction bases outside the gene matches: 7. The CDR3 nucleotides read TGCAGTGCTAGCCCCGACAGGGGAGGTGGAAACACCATATATTTT. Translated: CSASPDRGGGNTIYF.

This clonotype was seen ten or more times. The CDR3 here is CASSEPARRDNSPLHF. CDR3 coding DNA: TGTGCCAGCAGTGAGCCGGCTAGGCGGGATAATTCACCCCTCCACTTT. The chain joins TRBV6-1 to TRBJ1-6; no clear D gene. Trimming shortened V by 3 bases and J by 5 bases, and 14 bases separated the two germline ends. This CDR3 spans 16 amino acids. CDR1 and CDR2 (germline): MNHNS, SASEGT.

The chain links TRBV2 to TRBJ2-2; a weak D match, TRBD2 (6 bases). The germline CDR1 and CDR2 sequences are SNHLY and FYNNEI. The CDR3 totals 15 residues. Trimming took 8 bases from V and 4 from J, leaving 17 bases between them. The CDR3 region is CASQRRAGATGELFF. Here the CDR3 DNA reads TGTGCCAGCCAAAGGCGAGCGGGCGCCACCGGGGAGCTGTTTTTT. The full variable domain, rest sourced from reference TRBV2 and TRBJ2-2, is EPEVTQTPSHQVTQMGQEVILRCVPISNHLYFYWYRQILGQKVEFLVSFYNNEISEKSEIFDDQFSVERPDGSNFTLKIRSTKLEDSAMYFCASQRRAGATGELFFGEGSRLTVL.

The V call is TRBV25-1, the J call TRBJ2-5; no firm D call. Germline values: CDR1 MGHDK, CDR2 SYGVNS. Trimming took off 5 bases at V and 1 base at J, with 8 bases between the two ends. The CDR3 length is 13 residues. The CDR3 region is CASSRVSQETQYF. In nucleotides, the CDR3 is TGTGCCAGCAGTCGGGTATCCCAAGAGACCCAGTACTTC.

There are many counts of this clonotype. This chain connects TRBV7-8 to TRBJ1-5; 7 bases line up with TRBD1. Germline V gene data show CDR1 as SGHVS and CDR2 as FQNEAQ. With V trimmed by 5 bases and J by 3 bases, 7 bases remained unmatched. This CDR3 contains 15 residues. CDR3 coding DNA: TGTGCCAGCAGCGCAACGGGACAGCCCAATCAGCCCCAGCATTTT. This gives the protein CASSATGQPNQPQHF.

The CDR3, as DNA: TGTGCCAGCAGCGACGGCGCGGCGTCATTGACCCAGTACTTC. This encodes CASSDGAASLTQYF. The rearrangement links TRBV6-1 to TRBJ2-5, with no clear D. CDR3 size: 14 residues. Germline V CDR1 and CDR2: MNHNS, SASEGT. Trimming left V 6 bases short and J 7 bases short, with 18 bases between.